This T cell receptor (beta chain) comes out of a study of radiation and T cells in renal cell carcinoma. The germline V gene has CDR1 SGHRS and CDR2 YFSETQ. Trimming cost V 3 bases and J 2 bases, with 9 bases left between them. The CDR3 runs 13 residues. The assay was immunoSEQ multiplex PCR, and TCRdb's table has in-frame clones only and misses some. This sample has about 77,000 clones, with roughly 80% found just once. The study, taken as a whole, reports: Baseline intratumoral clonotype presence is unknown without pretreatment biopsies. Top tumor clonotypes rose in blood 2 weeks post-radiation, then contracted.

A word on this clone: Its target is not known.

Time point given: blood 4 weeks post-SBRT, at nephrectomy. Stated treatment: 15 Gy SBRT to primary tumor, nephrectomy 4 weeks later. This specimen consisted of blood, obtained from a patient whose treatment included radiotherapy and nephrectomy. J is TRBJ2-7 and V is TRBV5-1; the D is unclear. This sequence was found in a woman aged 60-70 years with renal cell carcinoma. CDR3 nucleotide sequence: TGCGCCAGCAGCTCCGGATCTACCTACGAGCAGTACTTC. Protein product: CASSSGSTYEQYF. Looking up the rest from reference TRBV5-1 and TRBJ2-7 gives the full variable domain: KAGVTQTPRYLIKTRGQQVTLSCSPISGHRSVSWYQQTPGQGLQFLFEYFSETQRNKGNFPGRFSGRQFSNSRSEMNVSTLELGDSALYLCASSSGSTYEQYFGPGTRLTVT.